This T cell receptor (beta chain) was sequenced in a study of shared clonotypes between healthy human individuals. The run depth of the assay was deep. Assay: immunoSEQ multiplex PCR; the TCRdb copy retains only in-frame clones and omits some. The sample yields more than 2,000,000 clones, over 90% seen once. Germline loops: CDR1 SGHRS, CDR2 YFSETQ. CDR3 length: 14 residues. V was shortened by 1 base and J by 11 bases, with 15 bases between the two germline ends. Sequencing used naive CD4+ T cells from PBMCs. The subset: CD45RA+ positively selected. The chain links TRBV5-1 to TRBJ1-4; D possibly corresponds to TRBD1 (5 bases). This TCR came from a man aged 18 to 30 in good health. Some clones in this sample may be carry-over from other donors' samples. The CDR3 nucleotides are TGCGCCAGCAGCTTGACGCAGGGCAAAGGGAAACTGTTTTTT. Translating gives CASSLTQGKGKLFF.